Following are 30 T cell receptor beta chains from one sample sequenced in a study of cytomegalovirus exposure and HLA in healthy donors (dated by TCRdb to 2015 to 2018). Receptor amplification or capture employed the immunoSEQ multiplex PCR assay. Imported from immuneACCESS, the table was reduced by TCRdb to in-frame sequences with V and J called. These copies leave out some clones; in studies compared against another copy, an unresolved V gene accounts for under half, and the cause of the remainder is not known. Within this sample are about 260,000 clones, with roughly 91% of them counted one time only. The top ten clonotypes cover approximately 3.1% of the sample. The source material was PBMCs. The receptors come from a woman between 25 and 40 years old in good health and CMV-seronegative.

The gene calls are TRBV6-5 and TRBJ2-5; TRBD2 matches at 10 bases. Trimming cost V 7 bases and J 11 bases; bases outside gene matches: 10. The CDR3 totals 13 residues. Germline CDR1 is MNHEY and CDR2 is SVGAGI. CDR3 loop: CASTIPGLARQYF. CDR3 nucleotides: TGTGCCAGCACTATCCCGGGACTAGCGAGACAGTACTTC.

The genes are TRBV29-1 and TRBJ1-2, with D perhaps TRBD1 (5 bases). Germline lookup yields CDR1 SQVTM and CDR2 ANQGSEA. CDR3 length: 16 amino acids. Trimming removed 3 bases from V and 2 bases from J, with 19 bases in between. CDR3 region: CSVDSTGATLNYGYTF. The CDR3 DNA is TGCAGCGTTGATTCTACCGGGGCCACCTTGAACTATGGCTACACCTTC.

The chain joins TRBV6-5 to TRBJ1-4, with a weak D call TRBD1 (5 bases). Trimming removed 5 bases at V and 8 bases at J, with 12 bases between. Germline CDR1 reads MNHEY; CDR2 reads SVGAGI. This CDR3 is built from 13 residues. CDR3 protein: CASSHQGREKLFF. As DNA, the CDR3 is TGTGCCAGCAGTCACCAGGGAAGGGAAAAACTGTTTTTT.

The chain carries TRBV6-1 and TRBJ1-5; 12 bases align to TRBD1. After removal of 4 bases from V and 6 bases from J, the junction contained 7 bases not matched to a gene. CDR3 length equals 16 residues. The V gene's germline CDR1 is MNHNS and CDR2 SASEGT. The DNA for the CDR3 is TGTGCCAGCAGTGCCCCGGGACAGGGGGCGATTCAGCCCCAGCATTTT. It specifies CASSAPGQGAIQPQHF.

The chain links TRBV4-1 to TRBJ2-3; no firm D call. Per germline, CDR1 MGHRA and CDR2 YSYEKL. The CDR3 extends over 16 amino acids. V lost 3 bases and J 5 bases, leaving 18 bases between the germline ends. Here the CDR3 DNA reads TGCGCCAGCAGCCATCCCGTGATTGTGCCCCGAGATACGCAGTATTTT. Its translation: CASSHPVIVPRDTQYF.

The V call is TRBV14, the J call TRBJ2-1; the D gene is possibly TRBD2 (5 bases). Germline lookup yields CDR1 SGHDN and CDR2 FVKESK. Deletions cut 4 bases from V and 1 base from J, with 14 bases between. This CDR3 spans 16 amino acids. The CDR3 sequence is CASSPRLAGSYNEQFF. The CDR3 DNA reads TGTGCCAGCAGCCCTAGACTGGCGGGTTCCTACAATGAGCAGTTCTTC.

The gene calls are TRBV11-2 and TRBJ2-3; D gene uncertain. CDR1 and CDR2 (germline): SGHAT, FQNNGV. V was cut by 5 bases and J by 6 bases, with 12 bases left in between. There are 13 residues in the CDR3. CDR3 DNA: TGTGCCAGCAGCCCTATAGGCCCTGATACGCAGTATTTT. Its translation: CASSPIGPDTQYF.

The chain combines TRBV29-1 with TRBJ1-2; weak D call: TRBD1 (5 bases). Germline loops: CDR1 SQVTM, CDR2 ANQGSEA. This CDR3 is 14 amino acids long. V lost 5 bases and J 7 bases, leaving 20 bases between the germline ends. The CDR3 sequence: CSVRSRGARGGYTF. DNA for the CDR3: TGCAGCGTTAGGAGTAGAGGGGCCCGAGGTGGCTACACCTTC. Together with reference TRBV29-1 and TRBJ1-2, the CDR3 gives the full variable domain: SAVISQKPSRDICQRGTSLTIQCQVDSQVTMMFWYRQQPGQSLTLIATANQGSEATYESGFVIDKFPISRPNLTFSTLTVSNMSPEDSSIYLCSVRSRGARGGYTFGSGTRLTVV.

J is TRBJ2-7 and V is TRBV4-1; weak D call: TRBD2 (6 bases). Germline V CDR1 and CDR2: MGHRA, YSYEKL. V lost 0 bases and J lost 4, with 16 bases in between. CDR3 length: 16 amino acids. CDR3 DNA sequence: TGCGCCAGCAGCCAAGATACCACCGGGAGTCGGTACGAGCAGTACTTC. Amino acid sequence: CASSQDTTGSRYEQYF.

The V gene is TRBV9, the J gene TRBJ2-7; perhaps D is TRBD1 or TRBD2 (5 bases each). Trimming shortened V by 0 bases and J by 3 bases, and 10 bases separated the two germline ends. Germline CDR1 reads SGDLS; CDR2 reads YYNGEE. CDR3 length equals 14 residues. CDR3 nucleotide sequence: TGTGCCAGCAGCGTAGGGGGGAGTTACTACGAGCAGTACTTC. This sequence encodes CASSVGGSYYEQYF.

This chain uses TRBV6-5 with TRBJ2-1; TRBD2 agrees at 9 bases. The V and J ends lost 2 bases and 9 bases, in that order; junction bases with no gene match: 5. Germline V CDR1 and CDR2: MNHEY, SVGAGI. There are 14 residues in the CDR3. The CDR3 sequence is CASSYGTSPPEQFF. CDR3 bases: TGTGCCAGCAGTTACGGGACTAGCCCCCCTGAGCAGTTCTTC.

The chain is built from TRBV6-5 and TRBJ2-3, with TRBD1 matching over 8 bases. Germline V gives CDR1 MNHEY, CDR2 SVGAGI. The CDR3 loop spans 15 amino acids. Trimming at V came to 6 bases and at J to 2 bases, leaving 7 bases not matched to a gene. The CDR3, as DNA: TGTGCCAGCAGCCCGGGACAGGTTACCACAGATACGCAGTATTTT. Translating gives CASSPGQVTTDTQYF.

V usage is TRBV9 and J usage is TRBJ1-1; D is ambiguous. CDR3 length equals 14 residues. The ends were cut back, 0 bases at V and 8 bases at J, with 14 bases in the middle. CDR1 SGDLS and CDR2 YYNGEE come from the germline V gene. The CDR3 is CASSVGEGLREAFF. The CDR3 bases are TGTGCCAGCAGCGTAGGGGAGGGCCTCAGGGAAGCTTTCTTT. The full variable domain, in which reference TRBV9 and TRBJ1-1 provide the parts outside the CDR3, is DSGVTQTPKHLITATGQRVTLRCSPRSGDLSVYWYQQSLDQGLQFLIQYYNGEERAKGNILERFSAQQFPDLHSELNLSSLELGDSALYFCASSVGEGLREAFFGQGTRLTVV.

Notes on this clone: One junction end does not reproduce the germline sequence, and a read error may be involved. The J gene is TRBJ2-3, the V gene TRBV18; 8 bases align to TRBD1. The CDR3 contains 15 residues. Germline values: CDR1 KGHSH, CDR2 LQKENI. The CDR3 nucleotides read TGTGCCAGCACACCGCAGGTCAGGGGGCCAGATACGCAGTATTTT. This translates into CASTPQVRGPDTQYF. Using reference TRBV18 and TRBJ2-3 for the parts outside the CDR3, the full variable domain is NAGVMQNPRHLVRRRGQEARLRCSPMKGHSHVYWYRQLPEEGLKFMVYLQKENIIDESGMPKERFSAEFPKEGPSILRIQQVVRGDSAAYFCASTPQVRGPDTQYFGPGTRLTVL.

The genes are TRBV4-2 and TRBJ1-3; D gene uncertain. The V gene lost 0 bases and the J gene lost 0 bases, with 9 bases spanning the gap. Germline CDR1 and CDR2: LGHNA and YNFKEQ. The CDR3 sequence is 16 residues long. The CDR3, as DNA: TGTGCCAGCAGCCAAGAGCGGGTCCCCTCTGGAAACACCATATATTTT. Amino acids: CASSQERVPSGNTIYF.

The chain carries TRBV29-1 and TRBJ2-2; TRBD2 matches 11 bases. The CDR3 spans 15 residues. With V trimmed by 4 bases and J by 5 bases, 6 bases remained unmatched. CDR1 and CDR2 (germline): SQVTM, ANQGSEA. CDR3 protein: CSVGGTSGLTGELFF. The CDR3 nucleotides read TGCAGCGTTGGGGGGACTAGCGGATTAACCGGGGAGCTGTTTTTT.

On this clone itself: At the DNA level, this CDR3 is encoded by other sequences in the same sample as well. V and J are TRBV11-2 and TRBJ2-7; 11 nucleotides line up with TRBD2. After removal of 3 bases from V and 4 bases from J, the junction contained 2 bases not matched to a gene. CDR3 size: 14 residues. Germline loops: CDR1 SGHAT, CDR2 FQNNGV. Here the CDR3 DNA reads TGTGCCAGCAGCTTCGGGACTAGCGGATACGAGCAGTACTTC. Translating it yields CASSFGTSGYEQYF. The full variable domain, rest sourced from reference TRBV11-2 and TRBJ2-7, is EAGVAQSPRYKIIEKRQSVAFWCNPISGHATLYWYQQILGQGPKLLIQFQNNGVVDDSQLPKDRFSAERLKGVDSTLKIQPAKLEDSAVYLCASSFGTSGYEQYFGPGTRLTVT.

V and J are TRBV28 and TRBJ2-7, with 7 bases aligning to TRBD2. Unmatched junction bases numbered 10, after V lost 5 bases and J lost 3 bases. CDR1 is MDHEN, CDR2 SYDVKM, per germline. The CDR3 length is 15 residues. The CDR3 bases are TGTGCCAGCAGTAGAATGGCGGGAGATTTCTACGAGCAGTACTTC. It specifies CASSRMAGDFYEQYF.

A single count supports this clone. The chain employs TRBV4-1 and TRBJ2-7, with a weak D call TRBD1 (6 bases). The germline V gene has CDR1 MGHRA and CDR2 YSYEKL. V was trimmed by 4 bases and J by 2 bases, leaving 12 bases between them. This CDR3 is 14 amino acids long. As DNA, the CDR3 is TGCGCCAGCAGCCTTGACAGGTCTCCCTACGAGCAGTACTTC. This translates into CASSLDRSPYEQYF.

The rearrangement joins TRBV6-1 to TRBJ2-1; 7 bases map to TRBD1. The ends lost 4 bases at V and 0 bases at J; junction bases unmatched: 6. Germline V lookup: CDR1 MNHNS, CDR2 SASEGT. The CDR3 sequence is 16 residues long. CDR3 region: CASSARTGNSYNEQFF. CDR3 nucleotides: TGTGCCAGCAGTGCCCGGACAGGCAACTCCTACAATGAGCAGTTCTTC.

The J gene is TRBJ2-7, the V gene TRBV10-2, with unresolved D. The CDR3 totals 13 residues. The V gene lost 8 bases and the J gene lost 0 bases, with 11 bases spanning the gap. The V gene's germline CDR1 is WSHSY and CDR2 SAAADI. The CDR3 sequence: CASRPTGSYEQYF. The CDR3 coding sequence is TGCGCCAGCCGCCCAACCGGCTCCTACGAGCAGTACTTC.

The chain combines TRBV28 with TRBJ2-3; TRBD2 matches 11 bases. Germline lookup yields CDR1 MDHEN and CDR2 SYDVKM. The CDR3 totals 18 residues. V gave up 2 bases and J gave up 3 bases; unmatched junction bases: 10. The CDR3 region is CASSLKLLRLAGTDTQYF. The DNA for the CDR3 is TGTGCCAGCAGTTTAAAGTTGTTGCGACTAGCGGGAACAGATACGCAGTATTTT.

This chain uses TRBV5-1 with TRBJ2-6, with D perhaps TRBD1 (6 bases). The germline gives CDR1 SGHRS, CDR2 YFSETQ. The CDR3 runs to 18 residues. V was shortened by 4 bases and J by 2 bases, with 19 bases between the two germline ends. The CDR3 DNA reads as TGCGCCAGCAGCGTTGGACAGTTGTCTTTACCTGGGGCCAACGTCCTGACTTTC. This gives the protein CASSVGQLSLPGANVLTF.

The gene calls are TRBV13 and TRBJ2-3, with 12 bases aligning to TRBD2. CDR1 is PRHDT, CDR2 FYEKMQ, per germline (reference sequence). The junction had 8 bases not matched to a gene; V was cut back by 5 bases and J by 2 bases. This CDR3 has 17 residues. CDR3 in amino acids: CASSERLAGEDTDTQYF. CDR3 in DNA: TGTGCCAGCAGCGAGAGACTAGCGGGAGAAGACACAGATACGCAGTATTTT. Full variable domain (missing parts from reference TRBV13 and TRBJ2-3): AAGVIQSPRHLIKEKRETATLKCYPIPRHDTVYWYQQGPGQDPQFLISFYEKMQSDKGSIPDRFSAQQFSDYHSELNMSSLELGDSALYFCASSERLAGEDTDTQYFGPGTRLTVL.

CDR3 protein: CASSLGRTRWETQYF. The CDR3 bases are TGTGCCAGCAGCCTGGGACGGACTAGATGGGAGACCCAGTACTTC. This rearrangement joins TRBV14 to TRBJ2-5, with 7 bases matching TRBD2. CDR1 SGHDN and CDR2 FVKESK come from the germline V gene. With 4 bases clipped from V and 5 bases from J, the junction kept 10 bases outside the gene matches. The CDR3 totals 15 residues.

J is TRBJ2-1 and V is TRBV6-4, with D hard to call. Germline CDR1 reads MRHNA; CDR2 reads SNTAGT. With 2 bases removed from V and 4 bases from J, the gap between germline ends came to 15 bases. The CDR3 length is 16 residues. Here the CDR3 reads CASSDEGPTGYNEQFF. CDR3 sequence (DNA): TGTGCCAGCAGTGACGAAGGGCCTACCGGGTACAATGAGCAGTTCTTC.

CDR3 loop: CSARRSYEQYF. In DNA form, the CDR3 reads TGCAGCGCGCGGCGCTCCTACGAGCAGTACTTC. The gene calls are TRBV29-1 and TRBJ2-7; D not resolved. This CDR3 region has 11 residues. Germline loops: CDR1 SQVTM, CDR2 ANQGSEA. Deletions cut 7 bases from V and 0 bases from J, with 7 bases between.

In DNA form, the CDR3 reads TGTGCCAGTATGGTCGGAGCCTTATACAATGAGCAGTTCTTC. Amino acid sequence: CASMVGALYNEQFF. The V and J genes are TRBV19 and TRBJ2-1; D unclear. From germline, CDR1 is LNHDA and CDR2 SQIVND (reference sequence). CDR3 length: 14 amino acids. Trimming removed 7 bases at V and 4 bases at J, with 14 bases between. The full variable domain, its missing parts supplied by reference TRBV19 and TRBJ2-1, is DGGITQSPKYLFRKEGQNVTLSCEQNLNHDAMYWYRQDPGQGLRLIYYSQIVNDFQKGDIAEGYSVSREKKESFPLTVTSAQKNPTAFYLCASMVGALYNEQFFGPGTRLTVL.

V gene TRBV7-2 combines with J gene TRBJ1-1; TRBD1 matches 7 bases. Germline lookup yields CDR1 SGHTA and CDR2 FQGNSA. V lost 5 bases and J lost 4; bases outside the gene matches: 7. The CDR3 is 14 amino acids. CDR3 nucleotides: TGTGCCAGCAGCCGCCGACAGGGTCGCACTGAAGCTTTCTTT. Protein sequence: CASSRRQGRTEAFF.

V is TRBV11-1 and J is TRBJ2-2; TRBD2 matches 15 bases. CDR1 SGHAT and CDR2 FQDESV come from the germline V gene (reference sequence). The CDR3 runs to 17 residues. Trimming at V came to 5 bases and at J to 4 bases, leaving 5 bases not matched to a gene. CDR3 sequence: CASSRTSGRARTGELFF. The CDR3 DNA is TGTGCCAGCAGCCGGACTAGCGGGAGGGCCCGCACCGGGGAGCTGTTTTTT.